This TCR beta chain was found in a study of cytomegalovirus exposure and HLA in healthy donors (dated by TCRdb to about 2017). Some background on the complete study: The 650 to 750 repertoires of the first cohort and the roughly 120 validation repertoires were produced on the same platform, according to a later analysis. The study aimed to test whether signatures of past pathogen exposure could be identified by cataloging public T cell receptors. Besides the first cohort of around 670 subjects, a separate validation cohort made up of roughly 120 different subjects was used. To predict cytomegalovirus infection status, the study combined high-throughput TCR immunosequencing, statistical association of individual TCRs with disease status, and machine learning.

Library preparation employed the immunoSEQ multiplex PCR assay. In the authors' own workflow: A statistical classification framework was built for diagnosing cytomegalovirus status from the catalog of TCR beta chain sequences. Here the immuneACCESS table is served through TCRdb, limited to in-frame sequences with V and J called. Missing clones are a known gap in these copies; in checked studies unresolved V genes cover under half, and the rest lacks a known reason. The D gene and trimming were derived from the DNA, and the V and J assignments and clone size from that table. The sample contains 110,000 to 150,000 clones, roughly nine tenths of them found a single time. The ten largest clones represent 2.9% of the sample. Comment on this clone: No antigen is known for it. No qualities accompany the bases; no much larger clone lies one base away.

Inclusive of the bounding cysteine and phenylalanine, the CDR3 is 17 residues long. Left in the record is the CDR3 DNA by itself, 51 bases read in frame from the first base. CDR1 and CDR2, per the germline V gene, are SGHDN and FVKESK. Germline trimming: 4 bases from V, 4 bases from J; junction bases outside gene matches: 11. The donors belonged to the validation cohort of about 110 subjects, which was separate from the roughly 700-subject first cohort. Findings and caveats that apply to the study as a whole: Across donors, most TCR sequences were observed very rarely, whereas some public TCRs were present in many individuals. In the study, some 160 TCR beta chains were listed as associated with cytomegalovirus. It was suggested by the authors that the approach could potentially be generalized to other disease states and immunological phenotypes. A later analysis lacked HLA typing for the validation cohort, so it scored co-occurrence in that cohort across all 120 or so repertoires. In vitro tests confirmed that three of the cytomegalovirus-associated TCR beta chains recognize cytomegalovirus antigens. Subsequent analysis determined that TCRs grouped into clusters in the first cohort also showed a tendency toward co-occurrence across the 120 validation repertoires, and 94% of cluster scores exceeded 0. The classifier was reported to diagnose cytomegalovirus status with high specificity and sensitivity in both the original cohort and the validation cohort.

The chain is assembled from TRBV14 and TRBJ1-5; TRBD1 fits 9 bases in the junction. Sequenced input: PBMCs. This TCR came from a man aged 18 to 29 in good health and CMV-seronegative. The nucleotides read TGTGCCAGCAGCCCTCATCGCACAGGGGGCTTAAATCAGCCCCAGCATTTT. Translated, this is CASSPHRTGGLNQPQHF.